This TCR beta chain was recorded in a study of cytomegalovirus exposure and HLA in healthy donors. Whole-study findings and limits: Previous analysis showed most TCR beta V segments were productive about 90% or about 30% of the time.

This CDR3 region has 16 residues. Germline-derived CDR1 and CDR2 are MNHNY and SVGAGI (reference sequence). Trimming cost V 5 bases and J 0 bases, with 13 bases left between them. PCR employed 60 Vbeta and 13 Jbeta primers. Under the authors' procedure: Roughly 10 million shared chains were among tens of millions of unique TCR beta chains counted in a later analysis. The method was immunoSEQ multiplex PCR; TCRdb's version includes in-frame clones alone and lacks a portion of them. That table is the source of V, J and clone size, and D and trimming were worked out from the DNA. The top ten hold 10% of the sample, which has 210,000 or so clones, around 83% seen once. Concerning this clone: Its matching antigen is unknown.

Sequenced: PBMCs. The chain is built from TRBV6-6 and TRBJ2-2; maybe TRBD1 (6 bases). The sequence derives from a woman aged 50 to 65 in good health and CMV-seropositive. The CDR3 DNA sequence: TGTGCCAGCAGTCTCCGTCAGGGGTCGAACACCGGGGAGCTGTTTTTT. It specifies CASSLRQGSNTGELFF.